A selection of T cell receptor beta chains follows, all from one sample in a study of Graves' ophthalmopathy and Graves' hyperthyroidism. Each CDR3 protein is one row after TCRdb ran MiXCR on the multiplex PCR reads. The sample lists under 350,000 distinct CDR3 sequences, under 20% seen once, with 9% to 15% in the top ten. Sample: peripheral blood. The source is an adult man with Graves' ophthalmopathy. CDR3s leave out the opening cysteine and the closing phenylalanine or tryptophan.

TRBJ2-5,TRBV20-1,SARLASETQY
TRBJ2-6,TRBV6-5,ASTRVFSGANVLT
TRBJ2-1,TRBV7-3,ASSLLPGTGNEQF
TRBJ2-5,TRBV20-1,SAPKLAGGLETQY
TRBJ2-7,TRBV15,ATSRGDTLYSYEQY
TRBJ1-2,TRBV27,ASSLSRGQGATNYGYT
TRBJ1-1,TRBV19,ASTERGNTEAF
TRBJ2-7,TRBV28,ASRRSGPLGEQY
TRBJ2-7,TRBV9,ASSVGSGGAYEQY
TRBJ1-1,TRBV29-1,SSKGAGLNTEAF
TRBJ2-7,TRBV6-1,ASRPQGPYEQY
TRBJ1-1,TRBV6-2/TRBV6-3,ASRNFGQNTEAF
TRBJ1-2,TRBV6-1,ASGPTGPNYGYT
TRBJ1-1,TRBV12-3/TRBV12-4,AISLARGAY
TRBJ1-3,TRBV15,ATSRERGSGNTIY
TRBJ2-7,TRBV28,ASSPPAYEQY
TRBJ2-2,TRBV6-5,ASSYFSGELF
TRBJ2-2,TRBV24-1,ATSERARGELF
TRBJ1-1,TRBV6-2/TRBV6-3,ASSYSGRMNTEAF
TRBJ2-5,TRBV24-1,ATSDFKWTGQETQY
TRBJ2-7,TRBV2,ASSEGYSGNEQY
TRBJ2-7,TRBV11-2,ASSRTPSGGAIPYEQY
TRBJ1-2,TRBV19,ASMGKALYGYT
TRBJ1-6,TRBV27,ASKWAWNSPLH
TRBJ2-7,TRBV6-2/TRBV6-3,ASTHYPGEQY
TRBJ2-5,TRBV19,ASSPTGAQETQY
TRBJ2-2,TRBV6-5,ASSYGSQAPGELF
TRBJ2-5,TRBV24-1,ATSGGGTQY
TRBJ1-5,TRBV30,AWGDRAYSNQPQH
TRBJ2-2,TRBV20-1,SARVAYRVGSYTGELF
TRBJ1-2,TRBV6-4,ASSATGDYGYT
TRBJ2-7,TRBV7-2,ASSLVGRSSYEQY
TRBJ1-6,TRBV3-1,ASSQDAGNSPLH
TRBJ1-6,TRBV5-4,ASSITGVRSPLH
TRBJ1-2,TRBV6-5,ASSRDSRVYGYT
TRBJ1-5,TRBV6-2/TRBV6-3,ASSYLVGQGATNQPQH
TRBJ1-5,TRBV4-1,ASSKGWDQPQH
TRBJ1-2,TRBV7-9,ASSLPGNYGYT
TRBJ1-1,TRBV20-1,SARGGKPPQGWNTEAF
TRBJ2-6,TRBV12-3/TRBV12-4,ASSLVLGSSGANVLT
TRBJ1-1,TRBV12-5,ASGLDLNTEAF
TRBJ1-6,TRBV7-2,ASSSQGNNSPLH
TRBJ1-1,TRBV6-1,ASSDKGSEAF